The rows below give T cell receptor beta chains drawn from one sample of a study of radiotherapy plus CTLA-4 blockade in lung cancer. Here immunoSEQ multiplex PCR was the method, and the copy in TCRdb shows in-frame clones only, minus some. The sample gives 70,000 to 90,000 clones, around 78% of which show up once; approximately 22% is in the top ten. The sequenced sample was peripheral blood, obtained from a patient treated with radiotherapy plus ipilimumab. These receptors originate from a human donor with non-small cell lung cancer whose response to radiotherapy plus ipilimumab could not be evaluated. Some clones in this sample may be carry-over from other donors' samples. Both conserved end residues are part of each CDR3.

V gene: TRBV28
J gene: TRBJ2-3
CDR3 protein: CASSLTGTGISDTQYF

V gene: TRBV28
J gene: TRBJ2-3
CDR3 protein: CASSFLADTDTQYF

V gene: TRBV7-9
J gene: TRBJ2-6
CDR3 protein: CASSPGQGATGANVLTF

V gene: TRBV18
J gene: TRBJ1-1
CDR3 protein: CASSTASTGTEAFF

V gene: TRBV19
J gene: TRBJ2-6
CDR3 protein: CASSQGFPNVLTF

V gene: TRBV28
J gene: TRBJ2-1
CDR3 protein: CATTPGWDNEQFF

V gene: TRBV5-6
J gene: TRBJ2-7
CDR3 protein: CASSSRTGGSYEQYF

V gene: TRBV5-4
J gene: TRBJ1-1
CDR3 protein: CASSPETGGYTEAFF

V gene: TRBV7-2
J gene: TRBJ1-6
CDR3 protein: CASSLVEADSPLHF

V gene: TRBV19
J gene: TRBJ2-2
CDR3 protein: CASSLRVAQSANTGELFF

V gene: TRBV30
J gene: TRBJ2-7
CDR3 protein: CAWRRTSYEQYF

V gene: TRBV11-3
J gene: TRBJ1-1
CDR3 protein: CASSLTGTGTEAFF

V gene: TRBV28
J gene: TRBJ1-2
CDR3 protein: CASSPNWTGGDYGYTF

V gene: TRBV6-1
J gene: TRBJ2-3
CDR3 protein: CASSPGTGEVTQYF

V gene: TRBV4-3
J gene: TRBJ2-5
CDR3 protein: CASSQDVSGQETQYF

V gene: TRBV28
J gene: TRBJ2-5
CDR3 protein: CASSLLAGGLETQYF

V gene: TRBV27
J gene: TRBJ1-3
CDR3 protein: CASSLSSGGNTIYF

V gene: TRBV5-1
J gene: TRBJ2-3
CDR3 protein: CASSQNTDTQYF

V gene: TRBV2
J gene: TRBJ1-1
CDR3 protein: CASSLRTGDTEAFF

V gene: TRBV6-5
J gene: TRBJ1-5
CDR3 protein: CASSYDRGGNQPQHF

V gene: TRBV7-2
J gene: TRBJ1-5
CDR3 protein: CASSPSSNQPQHF

V gene: TRBV11-2
J gene: TRBJ1-4
CDR3 protein: CASSPRDRGPGNEKLFF

V gene: TRBV9
J gene: TRBJ2-5
CDR3 protein: CASTGDMETQYF

V gene: TRBV2
J gene: TRBJ2-3
CDR3 protein: CASRSYGGADTQYF

V gene: TRBV18
J gene: TRBJ2-2
CDR3 protein: CASSPRNSPNTGELFF

V gene: TRBV30
J gene: TRBJ2-7
CDR3 protein: CAWSRTGNEQYF

V gene: TRBV29-1
J gene: TRBJ1-1
CDR3 protein: CSVEGTGITEAFF

V gene: TRBV11-3
J gene: TRBJ2-2
CDR3 protein: CASSTDVSGELFF

V gene: TRBV5-4
J gene: TRBJ1-6
CDR3 protein: CASSLTVPGQGPGFHF

V gene: TRBV2
J gene: TRBJ2-7
CDR3 protein: CASSGQGVSYEQYF

V gene: TRBV7-2
J gene: TRBJ2-4
CDR3 protein: CASSRLAGGSLAKNIQYF

V gene: TRBV21-1
J gene: TRBJ1-1
CDR3 protein: CASSQLWTPNTEAFF

V gene: TRBV14
J gene: TRBJ1-1
CDR3 protein: CASSPPGAEAFF

V gene: TRBV5-1
J gene: TRBJ2-3
CDR3 protein: CASSLLAGAGDTQYF

V gene: TRBV5-1
J gene: TRBJ2-7
CDR3 protein: CASSLPGGPYEQYF

V gene: TRBV7-9
J gene: TRBJ2-5
CDR3 protein: CASSGWGTSAATSPGEQYF

V gene: TRBV10-3
J gene: TRBJ1-1
CDR3 protein: CASMGRGPLGTEAFF

V gene: TRBV28
J gene: TRBJ1-5
CDR3 protein: CASSLETGEQPQHF

V gene: TRBV7-3
J gene: TRBJ2-7
CDR3 protein: CASSLSGYGYEQYF

V gene: TRBV28
J gene: TRBJ2-1
CDR3 protein: CASRSYNEQFF

V gene: TRBV2
J gene: TRBJ1-1
CDR3 protein: CASSFTGTGDTEAFF

V gene: TRBV6-5
J gene: TRBJ1-2
CDR3 protein: CASSPTGNYGYTF

V gene: TRBV7-9
J gene: TRBJ1-6
CDR3 protein: CASSFRTNSPLHF

V gene: TRBV5-6
J gene: TRBJ1-2
CDR3 protein: CASSLANGDGYTF

V gene: TRBV19
J gene: TRBJ2-5
CDR3 protein: CASSRGQEIWETQYF

V gene: TRBV2
J gene: TRBJ2-3
CDR3 protein: CASSEAWTLDTQYF

V gene: TRBV10-3
J gene: TRBJ2-7
CDR3 protein: CAISDPTGQGSYEQYF

V gene: TRBV19
J gene: TRBJ1-3
CDR3 protein: CASSTTDRGAGNTIYF

V gene: TRBV5-6
J gene: TRBJ2-2
CDR3 protein: CASTVTEGRSGELFF

V gene: TRBV21-1
J gene: TRBJ2-7
CDR3 protein: CASSKKGRKADF